Listed below are T cell receptor beta chains from one sample, sequenced in a study of T cell repertoires in MIS-A myocarditis. The repertoire was sequenced with immunoSEQ multiplex PCR; TCRdb's copy has only in-frame clones and lacks some. The profile shows fewer than 11,000 clones, around 89% of them singletons. Source material: thoracic lymph node tissue obtained at autopsy. Source of these receptors: a young man with fulminant myocarditis from multisystem inflammatory syndrome in adults (MIS-A) after COVID-19. Both conserved end residues are part of each CDR3. Fields, in order: V gene, J gene, D gene, clone size, CDR3 protein, CDR3 DNA. A D gene is named only where the DNA matches it firmly. Clone size is stated in some rows and not others, as once, few, many or a class when expanded.

TRBV3-1/TRBV3-2	TRBJ1-6	-	once	CASSQEVTEKNSPLHF	TGTGCCAGCAGCCAAGAAGTAACGGAGAAAAATTCACCCCTCCACTTT
TRBV19	TRBJ1-3	-	once	CASEEDATWNTIYF	TGTGCCAGTGAAGAGGACGCAACGTGGAACACCATATATTTT
TRBV9	TRBJ2-1	-	-	CASSVVGRGALFSEQFF	TGTGCCAGCAGCGTAGTAGGTAGGGGGGCGCTTTTTAGTGAGCAGTTCTTC
TRBV10-3	TRBJ1-4	-	-	CAISGATGEKLFF	TGTGCCATCAGTGGAGCTACAGGAGAAAAACTGTTTTTT
TRBV7-9	TRBJ2-2	-	-	CATVGGDSNTGELFF	TGTGCCACCGTGGGCGGAGACTCGAACACCGGGGAGCTGTTTTTT
TRBV10-2	TRBJ1-4	TRBD1	-	CASSESFRDRLEKLFF	TGCGCCAGCAGTGAGTCCTTCCGGGACAGACTAGAAAAACTGTTTTTT
TRBV11-2	TRBJ2-7	-	-	CASSTGEDEQYF	TGTGCCAGCAGCACAGGGGAGGATGAGCAGTACTTC
TRBV18	TRBJ1-1	TRBD1	-	CASSPTGTAGEAFF	TGTGCCAGCTCACCTACGGGGACAGCAGGCGAAGCTTTCTTT
TRBV6-2/TRBV6-3	TRBJ2-7	-	-	CASSYSRVRGGAYEQYF	TGTGCCAGCAGTTACTCCCGGGTACGAGGTGGAGCCTACGAGCAGTACTTC
TRBV30	TRBJ1-2	TRBD1	-	CACPPQGIGDGYTF	TGTGCCTGTCCCCCACAGGGGATCGGAGATGGCTACACCTTC
TRBV11-2	TRBJ2-7	-	-	CASSRDRLDYEQYF	TGTGCCAGCAGCCGGGACAGACTAGACTACGAGCAGTACTTC
TRBV7-9	TRBJ1-1	-	once	CASSLGGLEAFF	TGTGCCAGCAGCTTAGGGGGCTTGGAAGCTTTCTTT
TRBV10-2	TRBJ2-7	-	-	CASSEWVYEQYF	TGCGCCAGCAGTGAGTGGGTCTACGAGCAGTACTTC
TRBV25-1	TRBJ1-2	TRBD1	-	CASKGTGDKGYGYTF	TGTGCCAGCAAAGGGACAGGGGATAAGGGCTATGGCTACACCTTC
TRBV18	TRBJ2-1	-	-	CASSPRVADSYNEQFF	TGTGCCAGCTCACCACGTGTAGCGGACTCCTACAATGAGCAGTTCTTC
TRBV7-9	TRBJ1-4	-	few	CASSPSRLGEKLFF	TGTGCCAGCAGCCCTAGCCGCCTCGGAGAAAAACTGTTTTTT
TRBV28	TRBJ2-1	TRBD1	-	CASSKAFGKRTGGSYNEQFF	TGTGCCAGCAGTAAGGCTTTTGGTAAGAGGACAGGGGGCTCCTACAATGAGCAGTTCTTC
TRBV9	TRBJ2-5	TRBD2	-	CASSVGGGPQETQYF	TGTGCCAGCAGCGTAGGCGGGGGGCCCCAAGAGACCCAGTACTTC
TRBV4-1	TRBJ1-5	-	-	CASSQVGTPNQPQHF	TGCGCCAGCAGCCAAGTTGGGACTCCCAATCAGCCCCAGCATTTT
TRBV6-6	TRBJ1-1	-	few	CASTPGWLEAFF	TGTGCCAGCACCCCAGGGTGGCTCGAAGCTTTCTTT
TRBV30	TRBJ1-2	-	-	CAWRVQGSGYGYTF	TGTGCCTGGAGGGTTCAGGGGAGTGGCTATGGCTACACCTTC
TRBV28	TRBJ1-5	-	-	CASSLQVNQPQHF	TGTGCCAGCAGTTTACAGGTTAATCAGCCCCAGCATTTT
TRBV11-3	TRBJ2-3	TRBD1	once	CARTGGADTQYF	TGTGCTAGGACAGGGGGCGCAGATACGCAGTATTTT
TRBV14	TRBJ2-5	TRBD1	once	CASSQDGRTGYGVVETQYF	TGTGCCAGCAGCCAAGATGGAAGGACAGGGTACGGTGTTGTGGAGACCCAGTACTTC
TRBV3-1/TRBV3-2	TRBJ1-1	-	-	CASSQGRVDAFF	TGTGCCAGCAGCCAAGGGAGGGTTGACGCTTTCTTT
TRBV5-6	TRBJ1-2	-	-	CASSLEGGNYGYTF	TGTGCCAGCAGCTTGGAGGGCGGAAACTATGGCTACACCTTC
TRBV25-1	TRBJ1-5	TRBD1	few	CASSDRDRGSDQPQHF	TGTGCCAGCAGCGACCGGGACAGGGGTTCCGATCAGCCCCAGCATTTT
TRBV7-9	TRBJ1-3	-	few	CASSRQEISGNTIYF	TGTGCCAGCAGCCGGCAGGAGATCTCTGGAAACACCATATATTTT
TRBV15	TRBJ1-1	-	few	CAIRGHMNTEAFF	TGTGCCATTCGGGGGCACATGAACACTGAAGCTTTCTTT
TRBV9	TRBJ2-1	-	once	CASSLPGNEQFF	TGTGCCAGCAGTCTCCCGGGGAATGAGCAGTTCTTC
TRBV29-1	TRBJ1-1	-	-	CSVAPMNTEAFF	TGCAGCGTCGCCCCCATGAACACTGAAGCTTTCTTT
TRBV6-5	TRBJ1-2	-	-	CASSLGRPYGYTF	TGTGCCAGCAGCCTGGGAAGACCTTATGGCTACACCTTC
TRBV4-3	TRBJ2-2	-	-	CASSQREDINTGELFF	TGCGCCAGCAGCCAACGTGAGGATATTAACACCGGGGAGCTGTTTTTT
TRBV18	TRBJ2-7	-	-	CASSPAPAGPYEQYF	TGTGCCAGCTCACCCGCACCCGCTGGTCCCTACGAGCAGTACTTC
TRBV28	TRBJ1-2	TRBD1	-	CATSTGNYGYTF	TGTGCCACCTCGACAGGGAACTATGGCTACACCTTC
TRBV6-5	TRBJ1-6	-	-	CASGALYNSPLHF	TGTGCCTCAGGGGCGCTCTATAATTCACCCCTCCACTTT
TRBV5-6	TRBJ1-2	TRBD1	once	CASSLLAVAGTGFRGYTF	TGTGCCAGCAGCTTGCTGGCTGTTGCCGGGACAGGGTTTCGGGGCTACACCTTC
TRBV4-1	TRBJ1-1	TRBD1	-	CASSQETGETEAFF	TGCGCCAGCAGCCAAGAGACAGGGGAGACTGAAGCTTTCTTT
TRBV6-6	TRBJ1-4	-	-	CASSYVGEKLFF	TGTGCCAGCAGTTACGTTGGTGAAAAACTGTTTTTT
TRBV4-3	TRBJ2-2	-	-	CASSQEGVDSTGELFF	TGCGCCAGCAGCCAAGAAGGGGTTGACAGCACCGGGGAGCTGTTTTTT
TRBV30	TRBJ1-2	TRBD1	once	CAWSQIAGGYSYGYTF	TGTGCCTGGAGTCAGATCGCAGGGGGATATTCCTATGGCTACACCTTC
TRBV5-4	TRBJ2-1	TRBD2	-	CASSKGLAGGNEQFF	TGTGCCAGCAGCAAGGGACTAGCGGGGGGCAATGAGCAGTTCTTC
TRBV28	TRBJ2-5	-	-	CASSGGVRETQYF	TGTGCCAGCAGTGGGGGTGTTCGGGAGACCCAGTACTTC
TRBV11-2	TRBJ2-7	TRBD1	-	CASSLGTGGQGSYEQYF	TGTGCCAGCAGCTTAGGGACTGGGGGACAGGGATCCTACGAGCAGTACTTC
TRBV4-1	TRBJ1-3	-	-	CASSPTSGAGTGNTIYF	TGCGCCAGCAGCCCCACGTCCGGGGCAGGGACTGGAAACACCATATATTTT
TRBV7-9	TRBJ1-1	-	few	CASSSTRAEAFF	TGTGCCAGCAGTTCGACCCGGGCTGAAGCTTTCTTT
TRBV30	TRBJ1-2	TRBD1	-	CAWRPDRAYGYTF	TGTGCCTGGAGGCCGGACAGGGCCTATGGCTACACCTTC
TRBV27	TRBJ2-7	TRBD1	-	CASSFKTGGDEQYF	TGTGCCAGCAGTTTCAAGACAGGGGGCGACGAGCAGTACTTC